This TCR beta chain comes out of a study of molecular identifiers for immune sequencing clone quantification. This clonotype was seen a handful of times. TCRdb reanalysed the PCR reads using MiXCR and keeps one entry per CDR3 protein. The sample lists around 460,000 distinct CDR3 sequences; about a fifth were seen once. This sequence was found in a human donor in good health. Some libraries in this study had Jurkat cell RNA spiked in. The specimen was naive CD8+ T cells from blood, with Jurkat cell RNA spiked in. Subset specified: FACS-sorted CD8+CD4-CCR7+CD45RA+ naive T cells.

The CDR3 coding sequence is TGCAGTGCTAGAGATGGGCGCGGCTCGTATGGCTACACCTTC. Protein: CSARDGRGSYGYTF. The chain combines TRBV20-1 with TRBJ1-2; D gene uncertain. The CDR3 is 14 residues long. Germline-derived CDR1 and CDR2 are DFQATT and SNEGSKA (reference sequence). V shed 0 bases and J shed 5 bases, with 13 bases lying between them.